The clone carrying this T cell receptor (beta chain) was picked up one time. Sequencing was performed with immunoSEQ multiplex PCR; in TCRdb, only in-frame clones are kept and a portion is missing. The table lists millions of clones, more than 85% of them singletons. This CDR3 has 12 residues. Germline-derived CDR1 and CDR2 are SQVTM and ANQGSEA. V lost 6 bases to trimming and J lost 3 bases; unmatched junction nucleotides: 4. CD45RO-negative cells were positively selected for CCR7, leaving out terminally differentiated effector memory CD45RA+ cells. These data are taken from a study of shared clonotypes between healthy human individuals.

Sequencing was performed on naive CD8+ T cells from PBMCs. V gene TRBV29-1 combines with J gene TRBJ2-7; 8 nucleotides line up with TRBD2. This clonotype was sampled from a man younger than 35 in good health. Some clones in this sample may be carry-over from other donors' samples. The CDR3 here is CSVGTRSYEQYF. CDR3 nucleotides: TGCAGCGTAGGGACTAGAAGCTACGAGCAGTACTTC.